The 25 T cell receptor beta chains presented below share a single source sample, sequenced in a study of T cells in tumors after PD-1 blockade. Clones were read by immunoSEQ multiplex PCR, and TCRdb kept only the in-frame ones, dropping some. The top ten clones hold more than 30% of a sample with fewer than 35,000 clones, around four fifths of them seen once. The starting material was PBMCs, obtained before anti-PD-1 treatment. Every receptor here comes from a human donor with basal cell carcinoma.

The chain links TRBV30 to TRBJ2-4; TRBD2 aligns across 7 bases. V lost 2 bases, J lost 0 bases, and 4 bases stayed unmatched. The CDR3 has 15 amino acids. CDR1 and CDR2 from the germline V gene are GTSNPN and SVGIG (reference sequence). CDR3 coding DNA: TGTGCCTGGAGTAGACTAGCTGTAGCCAAAAACATTCAGTACTTC. This sequence encodes CAWSRLAVAKNIQYF.

The J gene is TRBJ1-3, the V gene TRBV4-2; 7 bases map to TRBD1. The CDR3 covers 17 residues. Germline V gene data show CDR1 as LGHNA and CDR2 as YNFKEQ. V lost 4 bases and J lost 3; bases outside the gene matches: 12. The CDR3 is CASSLAGQVASGNTIYF. The CDR3 nucleotides read TGTGCCAGCAGCCTCGCCGGACAGGTAGCAAGTGGAAACACCATATATTTT.

The gene calls are TRBV29-1 and TRBJ2-3, with D possibly TRBD2 on 5 matching bases. Germline V gene data show CDR1 as SQVTM and CDR2 as ANQGSEA. The V and J ends lost 7 bases and 2 bases respectively, with 13 bases between them. The CDR3 runs 13 residues. CDR3 DNA: TGCAGCGGTTTGGCGGGCCCCACAGATACGCAGTATTTT. Protein: CSGLAGPTDTQYF.

The chain combines TRBV29-1 with TRBJ2-5, with 9 bases fitting TRBD1. J was trimmed by 7 bases and V by 3 bases; bases with no gene match: 6. The length of the CDR3 is 13 residues. The germline V gene encodes CDR1 SQVTM and CDR2 ANQGSEA. CDR3 protein: CSVEGTGKGTQYF. CDR3 DNA sequence: TGCAGCGTTGAGGGGACAGGGAAAGGGACCCAGTACTTC.

This chain links TRBV5-5 with TRBJ2-1; D is undetermined. The CDR3 runs to 14 residues. Per the germline V gene, CDR1 is SGHKS and CDR2 is YYEKEE (reference sequence). The V end was cut by 2 bases, the J end by 8 bases, with 14 bases between. The CDR3 sequence: CASSFFRFSDEQFF. The CDR3 nucleotides read TGTGCCAGCAGCTTCTTCCGGTTCAGTGATGAGCAGTTCTTC.

The V and J genes are TRBV20-1 and TRBJ1-5; D might be TRBD1 (5 bases). The CDR3 contains 15 residues. Germline-derived CDR1 and CDR2 are DFQATT and SNEGSKA (reference sequence). The V end lost 3 bases, the J end lost 3 bases, and 15 bases lay between the germline ends. CDR3 nucleotide sequence: TGCAGTGCTAGTATTAGTGGGACGGTCAATCAGCCCCAGCATTTT. Its protein is CSASISGTVNQPQHF.

The chain joins TRBV4-3 to TRBJ2-1, with D unresolved. CDR1 LGHNA and CDR2 YSLEER come from the germline V gene. V was clipped by 0 bases and J by 6 bases, with 9 bases between them. The CDR3 totals 14 residues. The CDR3 sequence: CASSQDVGRNEQFF. The CDR3 DNA follows: TGCGCCAGCAGCCAAGATGTAGGGCGCAATGAGCAGTTCTTC.

The genes are TRBV7-7 and TRBJ2-1, with D possibly TRBD2 on 5 matching bases. Germline CDR1 SSHAT, CDR2 FNYEAQ (reference sequence). The CDR3 runs 15 residues. V gave up 6 bases and J gave up 5 bases, with 17 bases separating them. CDR3 nucleotides: TGTGCCAGCAGTTCCGGACGGGGTGGGCACAATGAGCAGTTCTTC. Translation: CASSSGRGGHNEQFF.

This sequence joins TRBV6-2 or TRBV6-3 and TRBJ2-5; 14 nucleotides agree with TRBD2. Germline loops: CDR1 MNHEY, CDR2 SVGEGT. Trimming at V came to 5 bases and at J to 4 bases, leaving 21 bases not matched to a gene. This CDR3 is built from 21 residues. CDR3 sequence (DNA): TGTGCCAGCAGTATCCCCACCGGGACTAGCGGGAGATCGGTCGGGGGAGAGACCCAGTACTTC. It codes for CASSIPTGTSGRSVGGETQYF.

This chain connects TRBV14 to TRBJ2-1, with 8 bases identical to TRBD1. Germline values: CDR1 SGHDN, CDR2 FVKESK. V gave up 2 bases and J gave up 4 bases; unmatched junction bases: 7. The CDR3 sequence is 16 residues long. The chain's CDR3 is CASSQRAGGRYNEQFF. The CDR3, as DNA: TGTGCCAGCAGCCAAAGAGCAGGGGGCCGGTACAATGAGCAGTTCTTC. The full variable domain, with the rest looked up from reference TRBV14 and TRBJ2-1, is EAGVTQFPSHSVIEKGQTVTLRCDPISGHDNLYWYRRVMGKEIKFLLHFVKESKQDESGMPNNRFLAERTGGTYSTLKVQPAELEDSGVYFCASSQRAGGRYNEQFFGPGTRLTVL.

A single count supports this clone. V is TRBV5-4 and J is TRBJ1-2; TRBD1 aligns across 7 bases. Germline assignment: CDR1 SGHNT and CDR2 YYREEE (reference sequence). After removal of 4 bases from V and 0 bases from J, the junction contained 6 bases not matched to a gene. This CDR3 comprises 15 residues. For the CDR3, the DNA is TGTGCCAGCAGCGCGCAGGGGGGCGCTAACTATGGCTACACCTTC. Its protein product is CASSAQGGANYGYTF. Full variable domain (rest looked up from reference TRBV5-4 and TRBJ1-2): ETGVTQSPTHLIKTRGQQVTLRCSSQSGHNTVSWYQQALGQGPQFIFQYYREEENGRGNFPPRFSGLQFPNYSSELNVNALELDDSALYLCASSAQGGANYGYTFGSGTRLTVV.

This clone was recorded a few times. The CDR3, as DNA: TGTGCCAGCAGTTTGTTCGTACGGAACACTGAAGCTTTCTTT. This translates into CASSLFVRNTEAFF. The rearrangement uses TRBV27 and TRBJ1-1; the D is unclear. The CDR3 has 14 residues. V lost 3 bases, J lost 1 base, and 9 bases lay in between. In germline, CDR1 is MNHEY, CDR2 SMNVEV (reference sequence).

This chain uses TRBV2 with TRBJ2-3, with D maybe TRBD2 (6 bases). Germline V lookup: CDR1 SNHLY, CDR2 FYNNEI. This CDR3 region has 12 residues. The V end lost 5 bases, the J end lost 5 bases, and 8 bases lay between the germline ends. CDR3 DNA sequence: TGTGCCAGCAGTTCGGGGGAAGATACGCAGTATTTT. Encoded protein: CASSSGEDTQYF. Together with reference TRBV2 and TRBJ2-3, the CDR3 gives the full variable domain: EPEVTQTPSHQVTQMGQEVILRCVPISNHLYFYWYRQILGQKVEFLVSFYNNEISEKSEIFDDQFSVERPDGSNFTLKIRSTKLEDSAMYFCASSSGEDTQYFGPGTRLTVL.

This chain uses TRBV28 with TRBJ2-7; TRBD1 or TRBD2 may be the D gene (5 bases each). V lost 8 bases to trimming and J lost 2 bases, with 19 bases between them. The CDR3 has 15 amino acids. CDR1 is MDHEN and CDR2 is SYDVKM in the germline V gene. CDR3 bases: TGTGCCAGCTCTTACCCTCGGGGCTTAACCTACGAGCAGTACTTC. Translation: CASSYPRGLTYEQYF.

This chain joins TRBV7-9 and TRBJ2-7, with 8 bases matching TRBD2. Losses at the gene ends were 0 bases for V and 3 bases for J; bases not matched to a gene: 1. The CDR3 covers 14 residues. The germline gives CDR1 SEHNR, CDR2 FQNEAQ (reference sequence). CDR3 DNA sequence: TGTGCCAGCAGCTTAGCTAGCGGGGTCTACGAGCAGTACTTC. This sequence encodes CASSLASGVYEQYF.

This sequence joins TRBV18 and TRBJ2-5; D gene ambiguous. CDR1 and CDR2 (germline): KGHSH, LQKENI. The CDR3 totals 13 residues. V was trimmed by 4 bases and J by 2 bases, leaving 8 bases between them. The CDR3 loop reads CASSQVLQETQYF. The CDR3 region has the DNA TGTGCCAGCTCACAGGTTCTTCAAGAGACCCAGTACTTC. The full variable domain, completed using reference TRBV18 and TRBJ2-5, is NAGVMQNPRHLVRRRGQEARLRCSPMKGHSHVYWYRQLPEEGLKFMVYLQKENIIDESGMPKERFSAEFPKEGPSILRIQQVVRGDSAAYFCASSQVLQETQYFGPGTRLLVL.

V usage is TRBV7-2 and J usage is TRBJ2-1; 9 bases line up with TRBD2. CDR1 and CDR2 (germline): SGHTA, FQGNSA. The junction had 13 bases not matched to a gene; V was cut back by 5 bases and J by 2 bases. The CDR3 extends over 18 amino acids. The CDR3 is CASSDLGRGTSTYNEQFF. The CDR3 DNA reads as TGTGCCAGCAGCGATCTCGGTAGGGGGACTAGCACCTACAATGAGCAGTTCTTC.

V gene TRBV12-3 or TRBV12-4 combines with J gene TRBJ1-2; maybe TRBD1 (5 bases). V lost 5 bases to trimming and J lost 8 bases, with 15 bases between them. The CDR3 loop spans 13 amino acids. The CDR3 DNA is TGTGCCAGCAGTCCCGGGACGGCGGGAGGCTACACCTTC. Its translation: CASSPGTAGGYTF.

The CDR3 DNA reads TGTGCCAGCAGTTTTGGTCGGTTCGGCGAGCAGTTCTTC. The encoded protein is CASSFGRFGEQFF. This sequence joins TRBV12-3 or TRBV12-4 and TRBJ2-1; unclear D gene. This CDR3 comprises 13 residues. V lost 3 bases to trimming and J lost 10 bases, with 13 bases between them.

The V gene is TRBV19, the J gene TRBJ1-4; no definite D call. The CDR3 runs 15 residues. V was cut by 3 bases and J by 0 bases, with 8 bases left in between. Germline V gene lookup returns CDR1 LNHDA and CDR2 SQIVND (reference sequence). CDR3 residues: CASSIPGTTNEKLFF. The CDR3 DNA reads TGTGCCAGTAGTATTCCGGGGACAACTAATGAAAAACTGTTTTTT.

This clone was counted many times. The chain carries TRBV10-3 and TRBJ1-1; 7 positions agree with TRBD1. The CDR3 runs 12 residues. After removal of 7 bases from V and 4 bases from J, the junction contained 3 bases not matched to a gene. Germline V gives CDR1 ENHRY, CDR2 SYGVKD. For the CDR3, the DNA is TGTGCCATCAAGGCAGGGGGCACTGAAGCTTTCTTT. Encoded protein: CAIKAGGTEAFF.

The chain uses TRBV27 and TRBJ1-1; 8 nucleotides match TRBD1. There are 16 residues in the CDR3. Germline V gene sequence: CDR1 MNHEY, CDR2 SMNVEV (reference sequence). Losses at the gene ends were 6 bases for V and 5 bases for J; bases not matched to a gene: 14. The CDR3 spells CASRLAQGALRTEAFF. The CDR3 DNA is TGTGCCAGCAGACTAGCGCAGGGGGCCCTTCGAACTGAAGCTTTCTTT.

This chain links TRBV7-2 with TRBJ2-5, with a possible D match to TRBD1 (7 bases). Trimming took off 5 bases at V and 3 bases at J, with 16 bases between the two ends. Germline V CDR1 and CDR2: SGHTA, FQGNSA. CDR3 size: 15 residues. The CDR3 bases are TGTGCCAGCAGCATTAGGGGGCGGAGGGAAGAGACCCAGTACTTC. Protein sequence: CASSIRGRREETQYF.

J is TRBJ1-1 and V is TRBV28, with a possible D match to TRBD1 (6 bases). CDR1 is MDHEN, CDR2 SYDVKM, per germline. V was clipped by 3 bases and J by 5 bases, with 25 bases between them. The CDR3 length is 18 residues. CDR3 coding DNA: TGTGCCAGCAGTTTTAACAGGGAGGACCCCCGGCCTCGTACTGAAGCTTTCTTT. This sequence encodes CASSFNREDPRPRTEAFF.

J is TRBJ1-3 and V is TRBV19; 7 bases match TRBD1. This CDR3 spans 17 amino acids. CDR1 is LNHDA and CDR2 is SQIVND in the germline V gene (reference sequence). The V gene end was trimmed by 9 bases and the J gene end by 0 bases; junction bases not matched to a gene: 14. The CDR3 DNA follows: TGTGCCAGCTACCCCTCCACAGGGGACCTCTCTGGAAACACCATATATTTT. Amino acids: CASYPSTGDLSGNTIYF.